This passage covers 7 T cell receptor beta chains from one sample sequenced in a study of blood T cell repertoires in COVID-19. Sequenced by immunoSEQ multiplex PCR; TCRdb stores in-frame clones only, minus some. The sample includes around 320,000 clones, approximately 89% seen only once; the top ten take around 10%. Sequenced input: peripheral blood. Receptors originate from a woman aged 30 to 39 with COVID-19, enrolled during active disease.

V gene TRBV9 combines with J gene TRBJ2-5; D is uncertain. The germline V gene has CDR1 SGDLS and CDR2 YYNGEE. With 3 bases removed from V and 1 base from J, the gap between germline ends came to 10 bases. The CDR3 runs to 14 residues. The CDR3 DNA sequence: TGTGCCAGCAGCGCCTCGGTGGTCCAAGAGACCCAGTACTTC. Amino acids: CASSASVVQETQYF.

The rearrangement uses TRBV4-1 and TRBJ1-4; tentatively, D is TRBD1 (5 bases). V was cut by 0 bases and J by 5 bases, with 10 bases left in between. The CDR3 contains 15 residues. Germline V gene lookup returns CDR1 MGHRA and CDR2 YSYEKL. CDR3 region: CASSQDETENEKLFF. CDR3 DNA sequence: TGCGCCAGCAGCCAAGATGAGACAGAAAATGAAAAACTGTTTTTT.

This chain joins TRBV6-1 and TRBJ1-2, with 8 bases fitting TRBD1. In germline, CDR1 is MNHNS, CDR2 SASEGT. The V gene end was trimmed by 4 bases and the J gene end by 0 bases; junction bases not matched to a gene: 10. CDR3 size: 17 residues. CDR3 DNA: TGTGCCAGCAGTGTCAGGACAGGGACTTCTGCTAACTATGGCTACACCTTC. It encodes CASSVRTGTSANYGYTF.

This chain joins TRBV6-7 and TRBJ1-4; 7 bases map to TRBD1. TRBV6-7 is marked as an open reading frame, function uncertain. The length of the CDR3 is 15 residues. V shed 2 bases, J shed 4 bases, and the junction held 4 bases outside the gene matches. The CDR3 DNA sequence: TGTGCCAGCAGTTACGCTCAGGGGGTTAATGAAAAACTGTTTTTT. The encoded protein is CASSYAQGVNEKLFF.

This chain connects TRBV3-1 (or the pseudogene TRBV3-2) to TRBJ1-4; the match to TRBD1 covers 9 bases. Unmatched junction bases numbered 2, after V lost 1 base and J lost 5 bases. Germline V gene lookup returns CDR1 LGHDT and CDR2 YNNKEL (reference sequence). This CDR3 is 15 amino acids long. The CDR3 sequence: CASSQAGQGNEKLFF. CDR3 sequence (DNA): TGTGCCAGCAGCCAAGCGGGACAGGGAAATGAAAAACTGTTTTTT.

The V and J genes are TRBV7-2 and TRBJ1-2; D may be TRBD1 (5 bases). Germline CDR1 and CDR2: SGHTA and FQGNSA. This CDR3 has 16 residues. Trimming took 5 bases from V and 4 from J, leaving 20 bases between them. CDR3 in DNA: TGTGCCAGCAGCCCCTATTTGGGAGGGACGACCTATGGCTACACCTTC. Its translation is CASSPYLGGTTYGYTF.

The V call is TRBV6-5, the J call TRBJ2-2; tentative D call: TRBD1 (5 bases). Between the trimmed V and J ends, which lost 5 bases and 5 bases, there was a span of 15 bases. CDR1 is MNHEY, CDR2 SVGAGI, per germline. The CDR3 has 15 amino acids. CDR3 in DNA: TGTGCCAGCAGTATTACCCAGGGCCGTACCGGGGAGCTGTTTTTT. Amino acid sequence: CASSITQGRTGELFF.